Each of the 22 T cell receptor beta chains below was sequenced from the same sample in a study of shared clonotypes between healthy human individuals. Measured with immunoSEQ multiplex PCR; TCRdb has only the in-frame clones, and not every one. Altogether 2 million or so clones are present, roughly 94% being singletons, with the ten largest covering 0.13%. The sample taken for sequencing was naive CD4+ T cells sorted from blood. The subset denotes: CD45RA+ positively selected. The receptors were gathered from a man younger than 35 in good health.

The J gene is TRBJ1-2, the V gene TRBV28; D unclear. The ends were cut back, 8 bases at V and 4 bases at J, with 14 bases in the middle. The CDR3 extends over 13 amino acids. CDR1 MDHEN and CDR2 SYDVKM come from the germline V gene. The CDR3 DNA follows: TGTGCCAGCTTTGACCCGGCGGCCTATGGCTACACCTTC. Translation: CASFDPAAYGYTF.

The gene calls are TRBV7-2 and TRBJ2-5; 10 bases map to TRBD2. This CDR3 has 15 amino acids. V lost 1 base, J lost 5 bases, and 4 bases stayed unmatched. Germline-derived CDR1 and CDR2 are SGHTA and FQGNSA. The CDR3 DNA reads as TGTGCCAGCAGCTTAGGCAAGGGACTAGCGGAGACCCAGTACTTC. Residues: CASSLGKGLAETQYF.

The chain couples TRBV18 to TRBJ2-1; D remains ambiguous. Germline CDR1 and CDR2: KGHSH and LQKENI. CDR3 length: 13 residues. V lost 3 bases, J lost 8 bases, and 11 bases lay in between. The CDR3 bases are TGTGCCAGCTCACCTCTCGTTTTTGATGAGCAGTTCTTC. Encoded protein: CASSPLVFDEQFF.

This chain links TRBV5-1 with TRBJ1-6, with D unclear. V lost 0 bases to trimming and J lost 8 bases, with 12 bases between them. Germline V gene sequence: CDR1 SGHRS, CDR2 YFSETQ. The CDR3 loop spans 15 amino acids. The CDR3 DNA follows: TGCGCCAGCAGCTTGGAAGCAGCGACATATTCACCCCTCCACTTT. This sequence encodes CASSLEAATYSPLHF.

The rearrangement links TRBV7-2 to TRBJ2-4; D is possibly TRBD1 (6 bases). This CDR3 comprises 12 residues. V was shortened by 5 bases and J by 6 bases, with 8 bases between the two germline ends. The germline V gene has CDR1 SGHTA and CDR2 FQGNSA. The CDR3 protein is CASSQGGNIQYF. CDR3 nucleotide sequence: TGTGCCAGCAGCCAAGGGGGAAACATTCAGTACTTC.

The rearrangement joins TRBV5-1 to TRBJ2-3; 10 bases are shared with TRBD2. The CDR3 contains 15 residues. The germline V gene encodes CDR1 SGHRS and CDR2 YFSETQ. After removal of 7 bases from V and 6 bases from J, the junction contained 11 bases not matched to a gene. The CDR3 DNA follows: TGCGCCAGCGTGGAGGCGCTAGCGGGAGCTGATACGCAGTATTTT. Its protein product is CASVEALAGADTQYF.

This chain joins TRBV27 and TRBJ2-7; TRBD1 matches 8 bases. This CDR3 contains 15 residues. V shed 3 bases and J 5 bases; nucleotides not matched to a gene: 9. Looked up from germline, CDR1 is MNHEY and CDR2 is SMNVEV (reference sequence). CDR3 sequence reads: CASSFIGTGSDEQYF. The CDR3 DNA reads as TGTGCCAGCAGTTTTATCGGGACAGGCTCTGACGAGCAGTACTTC.

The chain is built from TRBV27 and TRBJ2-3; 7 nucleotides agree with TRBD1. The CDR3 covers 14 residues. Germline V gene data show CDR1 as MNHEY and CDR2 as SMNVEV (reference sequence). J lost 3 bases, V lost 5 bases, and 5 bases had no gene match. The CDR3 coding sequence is TGTGCCAGCAGTCCAAGACAGGGTACAGATACGCAGTATTTT. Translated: CASSPRQGTDTQYF.

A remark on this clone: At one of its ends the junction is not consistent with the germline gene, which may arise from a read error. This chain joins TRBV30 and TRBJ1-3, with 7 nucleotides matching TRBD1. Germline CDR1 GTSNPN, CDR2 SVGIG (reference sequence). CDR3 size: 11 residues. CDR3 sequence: CAWSERDRNLF. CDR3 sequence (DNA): TGTGCCTGGAGTGAGAGGGACAGAAACTTATTT.

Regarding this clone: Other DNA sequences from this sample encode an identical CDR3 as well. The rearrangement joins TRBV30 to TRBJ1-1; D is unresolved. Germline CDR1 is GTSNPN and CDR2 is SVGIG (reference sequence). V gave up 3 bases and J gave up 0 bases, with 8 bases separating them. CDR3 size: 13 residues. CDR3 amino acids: CAWSPSMNTEAFF. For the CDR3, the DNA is TGTGCCTGGAGCCCAAGTATGAACACTGAAGCTTTCTTT.

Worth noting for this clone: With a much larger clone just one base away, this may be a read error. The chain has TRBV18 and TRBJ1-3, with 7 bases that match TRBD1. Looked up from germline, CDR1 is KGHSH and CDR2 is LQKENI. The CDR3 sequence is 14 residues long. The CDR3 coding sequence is TGTGCCAGCTCACCCGAGGGGGCTGGAAGCACCATATATTTT. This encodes CASSPEGAGSTIYF.

Here the CDR3 DNA reads TGTGCCAGCAGTTATTCCGACACAGGGACCTACGAGCAGTACTTC. Its protein product is CASSYSDTGTYEQYF. The chain joins TRBV6-6 to TRBJ2-7, with D maybe TRBD1 (6 bases). Germline loops: CDR1 MNHNY, CDR2 SVGAGI (reference sequence). The length of the CDR3 is 15 residues. V was shortened by 3 bases and J by 2 bases, with 14 bases between the two germline ends.

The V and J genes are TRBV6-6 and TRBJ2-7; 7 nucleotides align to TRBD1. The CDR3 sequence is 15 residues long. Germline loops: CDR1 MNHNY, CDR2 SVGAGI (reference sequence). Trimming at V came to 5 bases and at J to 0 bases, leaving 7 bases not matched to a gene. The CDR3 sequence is CASSKQGTLSYEQYF. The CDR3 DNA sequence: TGTGCCAGCAGTAAACAGGGGACCCTCTCCTACGAGCAGTACTTC.

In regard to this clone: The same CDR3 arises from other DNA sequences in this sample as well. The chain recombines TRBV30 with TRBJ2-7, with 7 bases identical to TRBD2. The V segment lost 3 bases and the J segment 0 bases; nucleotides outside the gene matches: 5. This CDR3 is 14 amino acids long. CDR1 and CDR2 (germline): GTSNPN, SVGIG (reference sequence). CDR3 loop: CAWSPGGSSYEQYF. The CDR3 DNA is TGTGCCTGGAGCCCAGGCGGGAGCTCCTACGAGCAGTACTTC.

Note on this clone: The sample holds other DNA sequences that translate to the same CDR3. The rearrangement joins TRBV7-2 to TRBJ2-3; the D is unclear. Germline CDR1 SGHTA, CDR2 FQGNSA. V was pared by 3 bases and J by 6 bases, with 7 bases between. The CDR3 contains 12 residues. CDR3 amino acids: CASSFSRDTQYF. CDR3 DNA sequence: TGTGCCAGCAGCTTTTCCAGGGATACGCAGTATTTT.

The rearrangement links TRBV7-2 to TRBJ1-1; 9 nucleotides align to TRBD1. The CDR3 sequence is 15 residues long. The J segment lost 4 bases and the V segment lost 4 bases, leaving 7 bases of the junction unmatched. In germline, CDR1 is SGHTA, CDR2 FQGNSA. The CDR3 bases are TGTGCCAGCAGCTCCCCAGTGACAGGGGGCACTGAAGCTTTCTTT. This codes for CASSSPVTGGTEAFF.

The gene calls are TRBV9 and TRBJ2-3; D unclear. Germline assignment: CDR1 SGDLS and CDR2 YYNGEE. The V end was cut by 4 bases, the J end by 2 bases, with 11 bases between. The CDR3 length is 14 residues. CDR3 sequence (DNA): TGTGCCAGCAGCTCCGGTCCGTCCACAGATACGCAGTATTTT. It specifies CASSSGPSTDTQYF.

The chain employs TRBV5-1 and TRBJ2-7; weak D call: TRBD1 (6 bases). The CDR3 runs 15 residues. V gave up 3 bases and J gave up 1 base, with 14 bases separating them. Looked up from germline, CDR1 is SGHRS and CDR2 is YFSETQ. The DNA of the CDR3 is TGCGCCAGCAGCTCCGAACAGGGTATTTCCTACGAGCAGTACTTC. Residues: CASSSEQGISYEQYF.

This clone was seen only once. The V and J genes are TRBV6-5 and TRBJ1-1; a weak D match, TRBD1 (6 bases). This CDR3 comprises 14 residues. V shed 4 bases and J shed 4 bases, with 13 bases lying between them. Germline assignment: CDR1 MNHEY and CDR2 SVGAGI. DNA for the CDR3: TGTGCCAGCAGTTTACAGGGCACCGCCACTGAAGCTTTCTTT. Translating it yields CASSLQGTATEAFF.

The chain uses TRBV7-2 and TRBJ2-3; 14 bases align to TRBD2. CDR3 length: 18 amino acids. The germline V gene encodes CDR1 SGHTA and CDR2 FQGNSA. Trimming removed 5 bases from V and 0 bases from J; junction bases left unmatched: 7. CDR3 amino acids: CASSLTSGGARSTDTQYF. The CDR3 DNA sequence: TGTGCCAGCAGCCTGACTAGCGGGGGGGCCCGTAGCACAGATACGCAGTATTTT.

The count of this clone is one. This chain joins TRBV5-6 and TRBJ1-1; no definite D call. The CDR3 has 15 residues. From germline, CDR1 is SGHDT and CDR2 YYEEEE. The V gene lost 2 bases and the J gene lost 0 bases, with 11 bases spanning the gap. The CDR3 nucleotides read TGTGCCAGCAGCTTACGTCGTACAGTGAACACTGAAGCTTTCTTT. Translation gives CASSLRRTVNTEAFF.

The CDR3 reads CASSLATSATYNEQFF. CDR3 sequence (DNA): TGTGCCAGCAGCTTAGCGACTAGCGCTACCTACAATGAGCAGTTCTTC. The V and J genes are TRBV7-9 and TRBJ2-1; 8 positions agree with TRBD2. This CDR3 has 16 residues. V dropped 0 bases and J dropped 2; count of bases not matched to a gene: 3. Germline assignment: CDR1 SEHNR and CDR2 FQNEAQ (reference sequence).